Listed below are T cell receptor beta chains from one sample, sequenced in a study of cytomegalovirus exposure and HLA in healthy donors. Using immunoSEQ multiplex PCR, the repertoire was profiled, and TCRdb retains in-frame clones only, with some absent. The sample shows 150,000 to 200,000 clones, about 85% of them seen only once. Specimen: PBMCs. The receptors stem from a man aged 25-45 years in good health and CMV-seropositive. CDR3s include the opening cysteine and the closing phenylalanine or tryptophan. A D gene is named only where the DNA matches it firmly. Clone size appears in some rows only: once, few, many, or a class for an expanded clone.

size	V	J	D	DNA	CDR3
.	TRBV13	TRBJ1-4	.	TGTGCCAGCAGCTTAGAAAGAGGCGAAAAACTGTTTTTT	CASSLERGEKLFF
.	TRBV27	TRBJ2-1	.	TGTGCCAGCAGTCCCATCGACAGCTACAATGAGCAGTTCTTC	CASSPIDSYNEQFF
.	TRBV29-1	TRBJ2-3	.	TGCAGTGGGGGGGCGGGAGAAACAGATACGCAGTATTTT	CSGGAGETDTQYF
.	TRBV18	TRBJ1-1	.	TGTGCCAGCTCCAGGGTGCGGGAGAACACTGAAGCTTTCTTT	CASSRVRENTEAFF
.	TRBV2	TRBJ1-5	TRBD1	TGTGCCAGCACCGGACAGGCGGGTCAGCCCCAGCATTTT	CASTGQAGQPQHF
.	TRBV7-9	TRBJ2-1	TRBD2	TGTGCCAGCAGCCCGCATTGGGAATTAGCGGGGACCTACAATGAGCAGTTCTTC	CASSPHWELAGTYNEQFF
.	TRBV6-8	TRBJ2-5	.	TGTGCCAGCAGCCCTCTGGGGTTAAAGGGGGTTGGAGAGACCCAGTACTTC	CASSPLGLKGVGETQYF
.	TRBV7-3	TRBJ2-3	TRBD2	TGTGCCAGCAGCTTATACGGGCGGGCGGGAGGTACAGATACGCAGTATTTT	CASSLYGRAGGTDTQYF
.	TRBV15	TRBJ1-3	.	TGTGCCACCAGCAGAGATAGTACCAACTCTGGAAACACCATATATTTT	CATSRDSTNSGNTIYF
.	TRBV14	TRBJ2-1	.	TGTGCCAGCAGAGGAGCGGGGTGGGGGCATGAGCAGTTCTTC	CASRGAGWGHEQFF
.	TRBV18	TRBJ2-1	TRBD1	TGTGCCAGCTCAGCCACGTCAGGGGGCAAGAATGAGCAGTTCTTC	CASSATSGGKNEQFF
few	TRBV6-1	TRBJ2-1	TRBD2	TGTGCCAGCCAAAGACTAGCGGGAGGGATGGATGAGCAGTTCTTC	CASQRLAGGMDEQFF
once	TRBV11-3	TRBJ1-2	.	TGTGCCAGCAGCTTATCTCAGGGGCCCCGGGCAAACTATGGCTACACCTTC	CASSLSQGPRANYGYTF
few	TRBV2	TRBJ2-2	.	TGTGCCAGCAGTGAAAGAACAACCGGGGAGCTGTTTTTT	CASSERTTGELFF
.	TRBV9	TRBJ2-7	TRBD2	TGTGCCAGCAGCGGCGGGAGGAGCTACGAGCAGTACTTC	CASSGGRSYEQYF
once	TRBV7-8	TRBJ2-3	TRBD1	TGTGCCAGCACAAGGACAGGGATGTTGGCAGATACGCAGTATTTT	CASTRTGMLADTQYF
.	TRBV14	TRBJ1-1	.	TGTGCCAGCAGCCAAAGGGTCGCCCTGACAGGTGTGGACACTGAAGCTTTCTTT	CASSQRVALTGVDTEAFF
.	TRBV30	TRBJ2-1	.	TGTGCCTGGAGTGTACGCGGGATCTACAATGAGCAGTTCTTC	CAWSVRGIYNEQFF
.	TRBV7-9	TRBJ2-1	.	TGTTCCAGCAGCCCCGTTTGGGACATAGGAAATGAGCAGTTCTTC	CSSSPVWDIGNEQFF
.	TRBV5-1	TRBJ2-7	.	TGCGCCAGCAGCTTGGATAACGGGTCGGGGGAGCAGTACTTC	CASSLDNGSGEQYF
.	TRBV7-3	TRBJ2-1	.	TGTGCCAGCAGCTTTCCTGAGGGCGGGGACAATGAGCAGTTCTTC	CASSFPEGGDNEQFF
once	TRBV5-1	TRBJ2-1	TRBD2	TGCGCCAGCCGATCTAGCGGGGGGCACAATGAGCAGTTCTTC	CASRSSGGHNEQFF
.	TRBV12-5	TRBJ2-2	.	TGTGCTAGCGCGGCCAACTCGAACACCGGGGAGCTGTTTTTT	CASAANSNTGELFF
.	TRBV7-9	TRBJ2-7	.	TGTGCCAGCAGCCCGACAGGCCCCTACGAGCAGTACTTC	CASSPTGPYEQYF
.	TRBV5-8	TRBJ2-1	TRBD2	TGTGCCAGCAGCTTGGGACTAGCGGGGGGCAATGAGCAGTTCTTC	CASSLGLAGGNEQFF
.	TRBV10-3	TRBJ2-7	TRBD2	TGTGCCATCGGGGGGGGCTACGAGCAGTACTTC	CAIGGGYEQYF
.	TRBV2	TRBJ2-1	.	TGTGCCAGCATGCTGAAGGAGGACCCTTACAATGAGCAGTTCTTC	CASMLKEDPYNEQFF
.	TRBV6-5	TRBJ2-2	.	TGTGCCAGCAGTTGGGGCGGCCTGAACACCGGGGAGCTGTTTTTT	CASSWGGLNTGELFF
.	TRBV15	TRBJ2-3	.	TGTGCCACCAGCAGAGAAGGGGTTGGTATAGATACGCAGTATTTT	CATSREGVGIDTQYF
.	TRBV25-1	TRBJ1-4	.	TGTGCCAGCAGTGAATTTCAGGGATGGGAAAAACTGTTTTTT	CASSEFQGWEKLFF
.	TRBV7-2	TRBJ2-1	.	TGTGCCAGCAGCTTCCGGGATTCTGCCTACAATGAGCAGTTCTTC	CASSFRDSAYNEQFF